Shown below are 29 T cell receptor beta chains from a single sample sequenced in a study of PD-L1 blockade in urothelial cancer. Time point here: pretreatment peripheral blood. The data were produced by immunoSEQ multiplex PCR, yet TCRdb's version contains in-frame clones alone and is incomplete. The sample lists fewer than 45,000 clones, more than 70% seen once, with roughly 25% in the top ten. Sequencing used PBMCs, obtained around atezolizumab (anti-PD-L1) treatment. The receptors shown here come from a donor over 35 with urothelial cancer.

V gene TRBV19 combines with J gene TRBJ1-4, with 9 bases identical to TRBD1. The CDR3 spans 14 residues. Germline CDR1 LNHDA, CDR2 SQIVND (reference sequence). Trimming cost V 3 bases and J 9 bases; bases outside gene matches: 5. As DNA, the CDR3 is TGTGCCAGTAGTATGGACAGGGGATCCAAAAAACTGTTTTTT. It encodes CASSMDRGSKKLFF.

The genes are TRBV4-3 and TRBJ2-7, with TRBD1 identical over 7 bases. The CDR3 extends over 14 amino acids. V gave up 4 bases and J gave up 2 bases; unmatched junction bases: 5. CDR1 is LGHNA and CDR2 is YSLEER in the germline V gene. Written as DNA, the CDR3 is TGCGCCAGCAGCCTTGACAGGGTTGCCTACGAGCAGTACTTC. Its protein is CASSLDRVAYEQYF.

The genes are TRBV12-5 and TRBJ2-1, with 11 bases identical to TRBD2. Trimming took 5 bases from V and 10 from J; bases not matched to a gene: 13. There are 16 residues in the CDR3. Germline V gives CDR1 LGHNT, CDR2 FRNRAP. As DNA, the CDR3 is TGTGCTAGTGGTGAAGCCCGGACTAGCGGGCGGTTGGAGCAGTTCTTC. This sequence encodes CASGEARTSGRLEQFF.

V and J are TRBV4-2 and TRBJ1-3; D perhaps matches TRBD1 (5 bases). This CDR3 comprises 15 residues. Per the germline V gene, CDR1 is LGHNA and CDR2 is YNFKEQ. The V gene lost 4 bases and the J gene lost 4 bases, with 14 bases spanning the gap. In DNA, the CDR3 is TGTGCCAGCAGCCCCAGGGCAGGGCGCGGAAACACCATATATTTT. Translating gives CASSPRAGRGNTIYF.

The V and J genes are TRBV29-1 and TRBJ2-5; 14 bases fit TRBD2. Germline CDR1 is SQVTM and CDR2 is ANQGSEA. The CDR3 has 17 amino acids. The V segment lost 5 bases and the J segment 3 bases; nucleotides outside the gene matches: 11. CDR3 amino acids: CSVPKPRGLAGEETQYF. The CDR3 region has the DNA TGCAGCGTTCCGAAACCCCGGGGACTAGCGGGGGAAGAGACCCAGTACTTC.

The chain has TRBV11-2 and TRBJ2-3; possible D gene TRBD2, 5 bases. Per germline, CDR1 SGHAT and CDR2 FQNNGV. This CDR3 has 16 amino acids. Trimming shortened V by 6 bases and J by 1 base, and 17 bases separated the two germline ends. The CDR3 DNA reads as TGTGCCAGCAGGAAGGGAGCTTTCGGACGCACAGATACGCAGTATTTT. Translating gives CASRKGAFGRTDTQYF.

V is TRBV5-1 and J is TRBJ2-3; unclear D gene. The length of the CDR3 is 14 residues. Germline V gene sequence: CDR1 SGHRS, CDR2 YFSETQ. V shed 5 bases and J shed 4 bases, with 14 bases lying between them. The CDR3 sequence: CASRASLWPDTQYF. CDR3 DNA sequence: TGCGCCAGCAGGGCCTCTCTCTGGCCAGATACGCAGTATTTT.

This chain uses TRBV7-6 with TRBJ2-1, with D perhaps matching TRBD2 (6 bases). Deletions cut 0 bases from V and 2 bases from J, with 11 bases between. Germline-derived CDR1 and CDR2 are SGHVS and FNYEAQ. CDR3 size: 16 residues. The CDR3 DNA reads TGTGCCAGCAGCTTAGCGGGGGGAACGACCTACAATGAGCAGTTCTTC. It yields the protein CASSLAGGTTYNEQFF.

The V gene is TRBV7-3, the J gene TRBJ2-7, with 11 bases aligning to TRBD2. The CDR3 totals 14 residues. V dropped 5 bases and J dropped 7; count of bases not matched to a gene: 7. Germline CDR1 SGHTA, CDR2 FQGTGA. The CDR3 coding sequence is TGTGCCAGCAGCCCAATAGCGGGAGGGGGTGAGCAGTACTTC. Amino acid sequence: CASSPIAGGGEQYF. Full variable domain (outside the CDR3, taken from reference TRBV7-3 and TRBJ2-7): GAGVSQTPSNKVTEKGKYVELRCDPISGHTALYWYRQSLGQGPEFLIYFQGTGAADDSGLPNDRFFAVRPEGSVSTLKIQRTERGDSAVYLCASSPIAGGGEQYFGPGTRLTVT.

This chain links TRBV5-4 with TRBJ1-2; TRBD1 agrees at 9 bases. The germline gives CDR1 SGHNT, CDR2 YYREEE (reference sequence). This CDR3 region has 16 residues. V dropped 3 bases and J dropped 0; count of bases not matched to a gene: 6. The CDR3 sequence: CASSSKTGGPNYGYTF. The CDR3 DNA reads TGTGCCAGCAGCTCAAAAACAGGGGGCCCTAACTATGGCTACACCTTC. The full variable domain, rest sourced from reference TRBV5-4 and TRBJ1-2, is ETGVTQSPTHLIKTRGQQVTLRCSSQSGHNTVSWYQQALGQGPQFIFQYYREEENGRGNFPPRFSGLQFPNYSSELNVNALELDDSALYLCASSSKTGGPNYGYTFGSGTRLTVV.

As DNA, the CDR3 is TGTGCCAGTAGTACCCCGGCGGGAGGCTCCTACGAGCAGTACTTC. It is translated as CASSTPAGGSYEQYF. The chain uses TRBV19 and TRBJ2-7; 8 bases are a match to TRBD2. There are 15 residues in the CDR3. In germline, CDR1 is LNHDA, CDR2 SQIVND (reference sequence). V dropped 4 bases and J dropped 0; count of bases not matched to a gene: 5.

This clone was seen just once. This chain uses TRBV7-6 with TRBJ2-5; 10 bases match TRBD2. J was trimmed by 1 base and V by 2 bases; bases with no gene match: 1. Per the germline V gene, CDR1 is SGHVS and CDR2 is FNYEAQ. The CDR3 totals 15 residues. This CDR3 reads CASSLTSGIQETQYF. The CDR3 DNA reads TGTGCCAGCAGCTTAACTAGCGGGATCCAAGAGACCCAGTACTTC.

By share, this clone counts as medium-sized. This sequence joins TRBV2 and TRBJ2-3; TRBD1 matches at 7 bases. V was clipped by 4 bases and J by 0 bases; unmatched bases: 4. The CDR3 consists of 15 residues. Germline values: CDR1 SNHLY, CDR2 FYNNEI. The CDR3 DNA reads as TGTGCCAGCAGTGGGGGGACAGCTAGCACAGATACGCAGTATTTT. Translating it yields CASSGGTASTDTQYF.

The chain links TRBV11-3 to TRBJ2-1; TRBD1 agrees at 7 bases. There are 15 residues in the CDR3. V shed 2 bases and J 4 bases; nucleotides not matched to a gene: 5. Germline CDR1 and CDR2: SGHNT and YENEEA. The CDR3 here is CASSLRTGGYNEQFF. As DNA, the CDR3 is TGTGCCAGCAGCTTAAGGACAGGCGGGTACAATGAGCAGTTCTTC. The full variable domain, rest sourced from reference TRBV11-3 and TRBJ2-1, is EAGVVQSPRYKIIEKKQPVAFWCNPISGHNTLYWYLQNLGQGPELLIRYENEEAVDDSQLPKDRFSAERLKGVDSTLKIQPAELGDSAVYLCASSLRTGGYNEQFFGPGTRLTVL.

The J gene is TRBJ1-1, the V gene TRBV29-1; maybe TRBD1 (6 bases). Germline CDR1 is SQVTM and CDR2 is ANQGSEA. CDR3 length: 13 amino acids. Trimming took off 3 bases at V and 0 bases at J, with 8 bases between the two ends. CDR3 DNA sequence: TGCAGCGTTGACAGGGGTTTGAACACTGAAGCTTTCTTT. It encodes CSVDRGLNTEAFF.

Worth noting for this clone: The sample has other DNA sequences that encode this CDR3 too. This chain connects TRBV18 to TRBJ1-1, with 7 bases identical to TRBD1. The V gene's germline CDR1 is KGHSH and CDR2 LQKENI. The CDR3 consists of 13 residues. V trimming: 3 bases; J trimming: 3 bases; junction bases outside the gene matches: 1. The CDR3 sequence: CASSPGQDTEAFF. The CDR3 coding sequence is TGTGCCAGCTCACCTGGACAGGACACTGAAGCTTTCTTT.

CDR3 region: CAISIRPTGPTEAFF. The CDR3, as DNA: TGTGCCATCAGTATCCGTCCTACAGGACCCACTGAAGCTTTCTTT. The genes are TRBV10-3 and TRBJ1-1; D possibly corresponds to TRBD1 (5 bases). In germline, CDR1 is ENHRY, CDR2 SYGVKD. V dropped 5 bases and J dropped 4 bases, with 17 bases sitting between them. CDR3 length: 15 residues.

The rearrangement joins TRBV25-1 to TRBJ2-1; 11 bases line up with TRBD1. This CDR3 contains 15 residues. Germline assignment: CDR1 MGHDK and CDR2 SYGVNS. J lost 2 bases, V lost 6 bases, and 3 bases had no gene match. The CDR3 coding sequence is TGTGCCAGCAGCCGGACAGGGGGCCCCTACAATGAGCAGTTCTTC. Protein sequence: CASSRTGGPYNEQFF.

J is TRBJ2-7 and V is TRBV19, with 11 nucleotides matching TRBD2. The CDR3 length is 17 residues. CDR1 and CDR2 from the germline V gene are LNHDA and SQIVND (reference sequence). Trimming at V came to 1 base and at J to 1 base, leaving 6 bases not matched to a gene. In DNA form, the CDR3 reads TGTGCCAGTAGTATAGGACTAGCGGGAACTTTATCCTACGAGCAGTACTTC. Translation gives CASSIGLAGTLSYEQYF.

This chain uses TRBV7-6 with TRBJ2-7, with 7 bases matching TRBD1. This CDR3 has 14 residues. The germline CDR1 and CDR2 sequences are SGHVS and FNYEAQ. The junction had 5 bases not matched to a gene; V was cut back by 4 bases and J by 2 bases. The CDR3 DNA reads TGTGCCAGCAGCTATGGGACAGAGACCTACGAGCAGTACTTC. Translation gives CASSYGTETYEQYF.

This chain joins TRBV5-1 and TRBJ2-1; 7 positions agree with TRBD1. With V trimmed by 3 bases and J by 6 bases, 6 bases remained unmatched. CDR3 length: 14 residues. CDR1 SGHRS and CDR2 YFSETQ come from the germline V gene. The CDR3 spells CASSWLGQINEQFF. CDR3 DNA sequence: TGCGCCAGCAGCTGGTTGGGACAGATCAATGAGCAGTTCTTC.

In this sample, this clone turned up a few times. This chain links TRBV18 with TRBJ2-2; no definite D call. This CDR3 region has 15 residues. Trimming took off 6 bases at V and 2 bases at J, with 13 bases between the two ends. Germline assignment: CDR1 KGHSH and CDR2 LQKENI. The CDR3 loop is CASSSQSANTGELFF. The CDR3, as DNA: TGTGCCAGCTCCTCCCAGAGCGCCAACACCGGGGAGCTGTTTTTT.

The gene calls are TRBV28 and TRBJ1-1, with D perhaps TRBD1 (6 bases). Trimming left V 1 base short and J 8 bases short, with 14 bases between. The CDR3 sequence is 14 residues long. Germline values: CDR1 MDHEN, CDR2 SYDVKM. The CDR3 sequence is CASSLYPGASEAFF. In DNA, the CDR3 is TGTGCCAGCAGTTTATATCCAGGGGCTTCCGAAGCTTTCTTT.

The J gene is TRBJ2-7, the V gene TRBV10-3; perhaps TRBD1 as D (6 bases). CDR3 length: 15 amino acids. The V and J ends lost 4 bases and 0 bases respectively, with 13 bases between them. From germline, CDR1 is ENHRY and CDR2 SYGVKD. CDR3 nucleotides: TGTGCCATCAGTGGGGGGCCTTTGTCCTCCTACGAGCAGTACTTC. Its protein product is CAISGGPLSSYEQYF.

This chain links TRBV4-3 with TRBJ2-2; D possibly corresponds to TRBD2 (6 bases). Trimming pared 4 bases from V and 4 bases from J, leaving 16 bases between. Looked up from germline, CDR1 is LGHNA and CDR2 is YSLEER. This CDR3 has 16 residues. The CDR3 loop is CASSRRREVGTGELFF. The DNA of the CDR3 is TGCGCCAGCAGCCGCCGTAGGGAGGTGGGCACCGGGGAGCTGTTTTTT.

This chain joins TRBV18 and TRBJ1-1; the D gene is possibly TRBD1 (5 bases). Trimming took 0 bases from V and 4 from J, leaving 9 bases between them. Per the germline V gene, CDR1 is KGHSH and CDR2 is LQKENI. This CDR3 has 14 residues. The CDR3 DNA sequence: TGTGCCAGCTCACCACCATCCGGGGGCACTGAAGCTTTCTTT. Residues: CASSPPSGGTEAFF.

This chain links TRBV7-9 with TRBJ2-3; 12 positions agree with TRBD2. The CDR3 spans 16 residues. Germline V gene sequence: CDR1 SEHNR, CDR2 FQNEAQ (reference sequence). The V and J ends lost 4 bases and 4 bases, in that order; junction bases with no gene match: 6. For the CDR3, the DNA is TGTGCCAGCAGCTCCAGGACTAGCGGGATGGCAGATACGCAGTATTTT. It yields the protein CASSSRTSGMADTQYF.

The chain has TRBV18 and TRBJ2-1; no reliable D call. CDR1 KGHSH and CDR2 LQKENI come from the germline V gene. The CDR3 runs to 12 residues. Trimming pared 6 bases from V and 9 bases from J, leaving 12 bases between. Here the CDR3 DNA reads TGTGCCAGCTCCGGTGCGGTGGGTGAGCAGTTCTTC. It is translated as CASSGAVGEQFF. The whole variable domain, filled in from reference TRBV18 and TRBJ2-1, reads NAGVMQNPRHLVRRRGQEARLRCSPMKGHSHVYWYRQLPEEGLKFMVYLQKENIIDESGMPKERFSAEFPKEGPSILRIQQVVRGDSAAYFCASSGAVGEQFFGPGTRLTVL.

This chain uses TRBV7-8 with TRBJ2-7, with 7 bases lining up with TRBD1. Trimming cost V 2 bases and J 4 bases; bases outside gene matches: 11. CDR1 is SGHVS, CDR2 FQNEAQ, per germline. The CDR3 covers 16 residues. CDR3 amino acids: CASSLRSGQAGYEQYF. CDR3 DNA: TGTGCCAGCAGCTTAAGGTCCGGACAGGCGGGTTACGAGCAGTACTTC.